This TCR beta chain was captured by sequencing in a study of blood T cells in healthy people across ages. The study, taken as a whole, reports: The fall in TCR beta diversity per million T cells was roughly linear with age.

PCR was performed a second time for about 6 to 11 cycles using a sample-barcoded 5' primer and a J-beta primer mix. TCRdb reprocessed the 5' RACE reads with MiXCR, giving one entry per CDR3 protein. Here the sample spans around 1,800,000 distinct CDR3 sequences, about two fifths being singletons. In germline, CDR1 is LGHDT, CDR2 YNNKEL (reference sequence). The CDR3 consists of 16 residues. V shed 0 bases, J shed 4 bases, and the junction held 3 bases outside the gene matches. PBMCs were isolated at a quantity of at least 7 million per sample. Extraction of total RNA produced a minimum of 5 micrograms from each sample. As for this clonotype: Its target is unknown.

This receptor was taken from a human donor in good health. Sequenced input: blood. V gene TRBV3-1 combines with J gene TRBJ2-1, with 10 positions matching TRBD2. The CDR3 bases are TGTGCCAGCAGCCAAGAGGGACTAGCGCCTTACAATGAGCAGTTCTTC. Translated: CASSQEGLAPYNEQFF.